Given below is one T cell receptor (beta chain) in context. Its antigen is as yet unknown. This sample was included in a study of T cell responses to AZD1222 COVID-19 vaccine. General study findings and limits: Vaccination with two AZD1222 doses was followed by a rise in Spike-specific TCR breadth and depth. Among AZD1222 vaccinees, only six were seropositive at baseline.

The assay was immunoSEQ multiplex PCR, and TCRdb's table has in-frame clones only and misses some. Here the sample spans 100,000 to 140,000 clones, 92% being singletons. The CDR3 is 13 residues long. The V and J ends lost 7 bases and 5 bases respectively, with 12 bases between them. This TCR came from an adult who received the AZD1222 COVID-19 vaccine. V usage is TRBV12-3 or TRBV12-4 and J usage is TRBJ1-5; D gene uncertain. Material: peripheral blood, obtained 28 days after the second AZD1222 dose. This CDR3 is CASTRDRDQPQHF. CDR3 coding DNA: TGTGCCAGCACGCGAGACCGGGATCAGCCCCAGCATTTT.